The clone carrying this TCR beta chain showed up just once. Antigen: not known. Each CDR3 protein gets one entry after TCRdb re-called the reads with MiXCR. The sample has 300,000 or so distinct CDR3 sequences; roughly 25% are singletons. This record belongs to a study of T cell repertoires in cytomegalovirus infection. The overall study: Recently described HLA-C-restricted plus well-studied HLA-B-restricted CMV epitopes were used. Based on public TCR beta signatures, there were indications of CMV infection and of a matching HLA type.

Trimming took 3 bases from V and 7 from J, leaving 13 bases between them. This CDR3 contains 14 residues. Germline values: CDR1 LNHDA, CDR2 SQIVND (reference sequence). Study-level findings and limits: Cumulative public TCR beta family frequency identified CMV carriers with the relevant HLA. The ex vivo response was dominated by HLA-C-restricted CMV-specific TCR beta clonotypes.

This TCR derives from a human donor in good health (CMV status not recorded). Some clones in this sample may be carry-over from other donors' samples. The sequencing here drew on cultured PBMCs, taken from culture after CMV antigen stimulation. The chain combines TRBV19 with TRBJ1-5; a possible D gene is TRBD1 (5 bases). CDR3 sequence (DNA): TGTGCCAGTAGTATCCAGCTAGGGGAGCAGCCCCAGCATTTT. It translates to CASSIQLGEQPQHF.